The rows below give T cell receptor beta chains drawn from one sample of a study of blood T cell repertoires in COVID-19. The protocol was immunoSEQ multiplex PCR, while the TCRdb copy is restricted to in-frame clones and leaves out a portion. The sample yields around 220,000 clones, about 85% seen once. The source material was PBMCs or T cells enriched from blood (not recorded which). Source of these receptors: a woman under 40 with acute COVID-19. CDR3s include the opening cysteine and the closing phenylalanine or tryptophan. The D gene is left open where the match is weak. The listing skips clone size in some rows; elsewhere it reads once, few, many or a size class.

TRBJ1-1,TRBV5-1,once,TRBD1,TGCGCCAGCAGCTCGGGACAGGGGAATGAAGCTTTCTTT,CASSSGQGNEAFF
TRBJ1-1,TRBV6-5,-,-,TGTGCCAGCAGTTACACACAGGTGAGGAACACTGAAGCTTTCTTT,CASSYTQVRNTEAFF
TRBJ2-3,TRBV2,-,TRBD2,TGTGCCAGCAGTGAGCTGGGTAGCGGGACAGATACGCAGTATTTT,CASSELGSGTDTQYF
TRBJ1-6,TRBV6-5,-,-,TGTGCCAGTGGACAAAGGGGCGCCTATAATTCACCCCTCCACTTT,CASGQRGAYNSPLHF
TRBJ1-4,TRBV3-1/TRBV3-2,-,-,TGTGCCAGCAGCCAAGGTACAGGGCTTGGTGAAAAACTGTTTTTT,CASSQGTGLGEKLFF
TRBJ2-1,TRBV29-1,-,TRBD1,TGCAGCGTTCCACCCAGGGGGTCGGCTTACAATGAGCAGTTCTTC,CSVPPRGSAYNEQFF
TRBJ2-7,TRBV3-1/TRBV3-2,-,-,TGTGCCAGCAGACGGACGGCGGGACGCTCCTACGAGCAGTACTTC,CASRRTAGRSYEQYF
TRBJ1-1,TRBV19,-,-,TGTGCCAGTAGTATAGATAACGGGGAAACTGAAGCTTTCTTT,CASSIDNGETEAFF
TRBJ2-1,TRBV7-9,-,TRBD1,TGTGCCAGCAGCCCCGGACAGGTTCAGGTCTTCGATGAGCAGTTCTTC,CASSPGQVQVFDEQFF
TRBJ2-7,TRBV30,few,TRBD2,TGTGCCTGGAGTGTGCTAGCGGGGGGAAATCGCTCCTACGAGCAGTACTTC,CAWSVLAGGNRSYEQYF
TRBJ2-1,TRBV5-5,-,TRBD2,TGTGCCAGCAGCTTGGGGAGCGGGGGGATAAGAAGCTCCTACAATGAGCAGTTCTTC,CASSLGSGGIRSSYNEQFF
TRBJ2-3,TRBV19,-,TRBD1,TGTGCCAGTAGGAGCACAGGGGAAGCGAGAGATACGCAGTATTTT,CASRSTGEARDTQYF
TRBJ2-5,TRBV12-3/TRBV12-4,-,-,TGTGCCAGCAGTCCTCTCGGGGAGACCCAGTACTTC,CASSPLGETQYF
TRBJ2-2,TRBV6-5,-,-,TGTGCCAGCAGTCACAGGGTTGGCACCGGGGAGCTGTTTTTT,CASSHRVGTGELFF
TRBJ1-1,TRBV28,-,-,TGTGCCAGCAAGGAGGGGTTTAAAGCTTTCTTT,CASKEGFKAFF
TRBJ2-3,TRBV10-1,-,-,TGCGCCAGCAGTGGCCAGGGGACCGGCACAGATACGCAGTATTTT,CASSGQGTGTDTQYF
TRBJ2-1,TRBV7-2,-,-,TGTGCCAGCAGCTTCCCCCCAAACTCTGAGCAGTTCTTC,CASSFPPNSEQFF
TRBJ1-2,TRBV19,-,TRBD1,TGTGCCTCGGGACAGGTATTCTATGGCTACACCTTC,CASGQVFYGYTF
TRBJ2-1,TRBV9,-,TRBD1,TGTGCCAGCAGCGTAGAAGCGGCAGGGGGCTGGAATGAGCAGTTCTTC,CASSVEAAGGWNEQFF
TRBJ2-1,TRBV11-2,-,TRBD2,TGTGCCAGCAGCCTACGACTAGCGGACTACAATGAGCAGTTCTTC,CASSLRLADYNEQFF
TRBJ2-2,TRBV19,once,TRBD2,TGTGCCAGTATCGGGACTAGCGGGAGGGCCCTCACCGGGGAGCTGTTTTTT,CASIGTSGRALTGELFF
TRBJ1-6,TRBV19,once,-,TGTGCCAGTAGTATAATTCGGGGTACCGAGAGCTCCTATAATTCACCCCTCCACTTT,CASSIIRGTESSYNSPLHF
TRBJ2-3,TRBV6-5,-,-,TGTGCCAGCAGCCAGCAAAGCAGGAGCACAGATACGCAGTATTTT,CASSQQSRSTDTQYF
TRBJ2-1,TRBV28,once,-,TGTGCCAGCAGAACAGGCGCTCCCGGAAATGAGCAGTTCTTC,CASRTGAPGNEQFF
TRBJ2-1,TRBV19,once,-,TGTGCCAGTAGTGCCCTCGCGAGCTCCTACAATGAGCAGTTCTTC,CASSALASSYNEQFF
TRBJ2-3,TRBV9,once,TRBD2,TGTGCCAGCAGCGTAGGGCCTAGCGGGGAACATACGCAGTATTTT,CASSVGPSGEHTQYF
TRBJ1-2,TRBV6-1,-,TRBD1,TGTGCCAGCAGTGAACTTACGCCGGGACAGGGCAACTATGGCTACACCTTC,CASSELTPGQGNYGYTF
TRBJ2-7,TRBV27,-,TRBD2,TGTGCCAGCAGTTTAAAGTGGGAGGGCTACGAGCAGTACTTC,CASSLKWEGYEQYF
TRBJ2-3,TRBV3-1/TRBV3-2,-,TRBD1,TGTGCCAGCAGCCCACAGGGGCTGTATGTCACAGATACGCAGTATTTT,CASSPQGLYVTDTQYF
TRBJ2-7,TRBV7-2,-,-,TGTGCCAGCACCTATTCAGGGAAACCCTACGAGCAGTACTTC,CASTYSGKPYEQYF
TRBJ2-3,TRBV7-3,-,-,TGTGCCAGCAGCCCCGCCAGAGGCGGAAACACAGATACGCAGTATTTT,CASSPARGGNTDTQYF
TRBJ1-2,TRBV5-1,-,TRBD1,TGCGCCAGCAGCTTGACAGGGGAAAGTGGCTACACCTTC,CASSLTGESGYTF
TRBJ2-1,TRBV27,-,TRBD2,TGTGCCAGCAGGCCCGTTGGACTAGCGGGAGTTAACAATGAGCAGTTCTTC,CASRPVGLAGVNNEQFF
TRBJ2-1,TRBV5-1,few,TRBD1,TGCGCCAGCAGCTTGGGGCCGGGACAGGGTATGGATGAGCAGTTCTTC,CASSLGPGQGMDEQFF